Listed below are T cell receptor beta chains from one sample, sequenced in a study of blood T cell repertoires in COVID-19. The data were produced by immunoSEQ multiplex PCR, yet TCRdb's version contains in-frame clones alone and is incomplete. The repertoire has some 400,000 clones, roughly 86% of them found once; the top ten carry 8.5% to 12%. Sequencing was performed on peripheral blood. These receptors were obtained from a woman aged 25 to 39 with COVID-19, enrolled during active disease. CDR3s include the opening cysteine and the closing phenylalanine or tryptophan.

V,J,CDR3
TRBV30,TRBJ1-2,CAWSKGGSYTF
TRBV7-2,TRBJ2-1,CASSLPEREVAEQFF
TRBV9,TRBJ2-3,CASSLGLARTDTQYF
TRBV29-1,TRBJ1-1,CSAAGGAGNTEAFF
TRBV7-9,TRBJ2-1,CASSEMGRGNYNEQFF
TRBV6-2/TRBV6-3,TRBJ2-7,CASSYSVGQGSYEQYF
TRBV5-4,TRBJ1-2,CASSPSGHSRDGYTF
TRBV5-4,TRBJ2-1,CASSLGGRENTYNEQFF
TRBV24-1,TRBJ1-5,CATSDPTGGGQPQHF
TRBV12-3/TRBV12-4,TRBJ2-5,CASSFSVETQYF
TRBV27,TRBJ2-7,CASSFGRGPREQYF
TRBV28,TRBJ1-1,CASTKTGIRAFF
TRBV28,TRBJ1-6,CASRNTGASPLHF
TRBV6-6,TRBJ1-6,CASSTPTGWDSPLHF
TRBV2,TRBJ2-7,CASSEAIFYEQYF
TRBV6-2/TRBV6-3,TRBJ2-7,CASRPTASGSYEQYF
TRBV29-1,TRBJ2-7,CSVDTGASYEQYF
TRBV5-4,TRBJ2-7,CASSLGAGGYEQYF
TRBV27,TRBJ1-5,CASSYRVNQPQHF
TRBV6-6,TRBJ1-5,CASKPDRGGQPQHF
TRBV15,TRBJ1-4,CATTLDRTNEKLFF
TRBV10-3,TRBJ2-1,CAISESRAGDHNEQFF
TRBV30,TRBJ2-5,CAWSVRLVQETQYF
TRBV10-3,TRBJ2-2,CAISPLQGWDTGELFF
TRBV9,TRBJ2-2,CASSVGGAINTGELFF
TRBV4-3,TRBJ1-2,CASSQTDRGSYGYTF
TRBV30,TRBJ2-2,CAWSLPPGELFF
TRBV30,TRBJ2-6,CAWSSGANVLTF
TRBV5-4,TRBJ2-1,CASSLEGRSGAYNEQFF
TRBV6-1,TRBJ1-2,CASSEGGTNGYTF
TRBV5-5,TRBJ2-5,CASSLAREETQYF
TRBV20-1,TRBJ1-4,CSASSRAGAEKLFF
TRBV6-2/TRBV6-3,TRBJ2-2,CASSSGSYTGELFF
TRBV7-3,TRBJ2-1,CASSLAGDNEQFF
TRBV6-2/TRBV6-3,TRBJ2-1,CASSPGLAAEQFF
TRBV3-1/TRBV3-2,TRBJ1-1,CASSLRDSLTEAFF
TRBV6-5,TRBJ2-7,CASKGIHEQYF
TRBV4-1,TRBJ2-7,CASSPYRGSYEQYF
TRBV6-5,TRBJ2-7,CASSLQRAPFSEQYF
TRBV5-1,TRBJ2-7,CASNSGTGFPEQYF
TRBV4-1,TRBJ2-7,CASSQDRYPSYEQYF
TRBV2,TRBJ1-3,CASSRQGNTIYF
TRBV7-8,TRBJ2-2,CASSFSGPGELFF
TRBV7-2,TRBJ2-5,CASSWAGGQETQYF
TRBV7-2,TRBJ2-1,CASSLGPSWQFF
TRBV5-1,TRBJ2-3,CASSSTGQSTDTQYF
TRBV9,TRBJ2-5,CASSVGQQGETQYF
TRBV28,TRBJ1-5,CASSSDRGPGQPQHF
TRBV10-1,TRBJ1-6,CASTGTGGTDSPLHF
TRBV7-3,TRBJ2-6,CASSRTGQSSGANVLTF
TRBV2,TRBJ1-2,CASSGPGQGIYGYTF
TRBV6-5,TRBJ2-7,CASSYETRSPTEQYF
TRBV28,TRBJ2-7,CASSLTRGFTYEQYF
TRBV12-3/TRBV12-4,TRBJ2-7,CASSTGGAYEQYF
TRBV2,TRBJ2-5,CASRAGQGQETQYF
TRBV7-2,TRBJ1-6,CASSWDRGRNSPLHF
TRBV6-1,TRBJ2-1,CASSVWALPGHNEQFF